Each of the 14 T cell receptor beta chains below was sequenced from the same sample in a study of blood T cell repertoires in COVID-19. Sequencing used immunoSEQ multiplex PCR; TCRdb keeps in-frame clones, though not all of them. The sample has tens of thousands of clones, approximately 89% seen once. Sequenced: peripheral blood. These receptors came from a man aged 45 to 65 with acute or convalescent COVID-19.

The chain combines TRBV28 with TRBJ2-3; TRBD2 agrees at 9 bases. Germline V lookup: CDR1 MDHEN, CDR2 SYDVKM. Trimming cost V 3 bases and J 6 bases; bases outside gene matches: 7. This CDR3 spans 15 amino acids. The DNA of the CDR3 is TGTGCCAGCAGTTTGGCTAGCGGGGTGCGGGATACGCAGTATTTT. Translation: CASSLASGVRDTQYF.

The chain uses TRBV5-1 and TRBJ1-1; 9 bases match TRBD1. The V gene end was trimmed by 9 bases and the J gene end by 3 bases; junction bases not matched to a gene: 15. This CDR3 contains 16 residues. Germline V gene data show CDR1 as SGHRS and CDR2 as YFSETQ. CDR3 region: CATEQGAGNFDTEAFF. Here the CDR3 DNA reads TGCGCCACCGAACAGGGGGCGGGCAATTTTGACACTGAAGCTTTCTTT.

The chain employs TRBV7-2 and TRBJ1-3; 9 positions agree with TRBD1. V was clipped by 2 bases and J by 2 bases; unmatched bases: 7. CDR3 length: 17 residues. Germline CDR1 and CDR2: SGHTA and FQGNSA. This chain's CDR3 is CASSLKPGTGTGNTIYF. In DNA form, the CDR3 reads TGTGCCAGCAGCTTAAAACCCGGGACAGGGACTGGAAACACCATATATTTT.

J is TRBJ2-7 and V is TRBV5-6; 8 nucleotides align to TRBD1. V was clipped by 2 bases and J by 5 bases; unmatched bases: 9. This CDR3 is built from 15 residues. Germline CDR1 and CDR2: SGHDT and YYEEEE. For the CDR3, the DNA is TGTGCCAGCAGCTTACTGGACAGGGCTTTGGACGAGCAGTACTTC. This translates into CASSLLDRALDEQYF.

In regard to this clone: This specimen includes other DNA sequences encoding the same CDR3. The V gene is TRBV27, the J gene TRBJ1-1; D ambiguous. V lost 6 bases and J lost 1, with 9 bases in between. Germline assignment: CDR1 MNHEY and CDR2 SMNVEV (reference sequence). CDR3 size: 13 residues. The CDR3 bases are TGTGCCAGCAGCTTGAGGGAGAACACTGAAGCTTTCTTT. Protein sequence: CASSLRENTEAFF.

This chain's CDR3 is CASSRVRDSRETQYF. The CDR3 bases are TGCGCCAGCAGCCGTGTTCGAGACAGCAGAGAGACCCAGTACTTC. This chain uses TRBV4-1 with TRBJ2-5; possibly TRBD1 for D (5 bases). The V gene lost 4 bases and the J gene lost 4 bases, with 16 bases spanning the gap. The length of the CDR3 is 15 residues. In germline, CDR1 is MGHRA, CDR2 YSYEKL.

This clone was found once. The chain employs TRBV7-2 and TRBJ2-1; 13 nucleotides line up with TRBD2. The CDR3 is made up of 17 amino acids. Unmatched junction bases numbered 10, after V lost 4 bases and J lost 7 bases. In germline, CDR1 is SGHTA, CDR2 FQGNSA. This CDR3 reads CASSSWTSGGLRNEQFF. The CDR3 coding sequence is TGTGCCAGCAGCTCCTGGACTAGCGGGGGATTGAGAAATGAGCAGTTCTTC. The full variable domain, with the rest looked up from reference TRBV7-2 and TRBJ2-1, is GAGVSQSPSNKVTEKGKDVELRCDPISGHTALYWYRQSLGQGLEFLIYFQGNSAPDKSGLPSDRFSAERTGGSVSTLTIQRTQQEDSAVYLCASSSWTSGGLRNEQFFGPGTRLTVL.

The gene calls are TRBV2 and TRBJ2-2; D remains ambiguous. In germline, CDR1 is SNHLY, CDR2 FYNNEI. The CDR3 spans 12 residues. Trimming stripped 5 bases from V and 3 bases from J, with 4 bases between. CDR3 in amino acids: CASSLDTGELFF. DNA of the CDR3: TGTGCCAGCAGTTTAGACACCGGGGAGCTGTTTTTT.

V usage is TRBV5-4 and J usage is TRBJ2-3; D gene ambiguous. Germline V gene sequence: CDR1 SGHNT, CDR2 YYREEE (reference sequence). This CDR3 contains 12 residues. The germline V and J ends were trimmed by 0 bases and 5 bases, with 4 bases remaining between them. CDR3 sequence: CASSLAGDTQYF. CDR3 bases: TGTGCCAGCAGCTTGGCGGGAGATACGCAGTATTTT.

This chain's CDR3 is CAWSVQGATDTQYF. The CDR3 DNA follows: TGTGCCTGGAGTGTCCAGGGGGCCACAGATACGCAGTATTTT. The chain carries TRBV30 and TRBJ2-3, with 8 positions matching TRBD1. The V gene's germline CDR1 is GTSNPN and CDR2 SVGIG (reference sequence). Trimming took 0 bases from V and 2 from J; bases not matched to a gene: 1. This CDR3 has 14 amino acids.

The chain has TRBV7-2 and TRBJ2-7, with TRBD2 matching 14 bases. CDR3 length equals 14 residues. The V gene end was trimmed by 5 bases and the J gene end by 5 bases; junction bases not matched to a gene: 2. CDR1 SGHTA and CDR2 FQGNSA come from the germline V gene. CDR3 in DNA: TGTGCCAGCAGCGCGGGACTAGCGGGGGACGAGCAGTACTTC. Encoded protein: CASSAGLAGDEQYF.

The chain carries TRBV9 and TRBJ1-2; tentatively, D is TRBD1 (5 bases). Germline lookup yields CDR1 SGDLS and CDR2 YYNGEE. V was cut by 4 bases and J by 7 bases, with 17 bases left in between. This CDR3 has 14 amino acids. The CDR3 loop is CASSPQGRAAGYTF. CDR3 nucleotides: TGTGCCAGCAGCCCCCAGGGCAGGGCTGCTGGCTACACCTTC.

The chain is built from TRBV6-5 and TRBJ1-2, with 8 bases that match TRBD1. The germline gives CDR1 MNHEY, CDR2 SVGAGI. This CDR3 is built from 15 residues. The V gene end was trimmed by 4 bases and the J gene end by 7 bases; junction bases not matched to a gene: 11. The DNA of the CDR3 is TGTGCCAGCAGTTTCATACAGGGGGTAATGTTTGGCTACACCTTC. It specifies CASSFIQGVMFGYTF.

DNA of the CDR3: TGCGCCAGCAGCTTGGAACTGACAGGCCTCGGAACTAATGAAAAACTGTTTTTT. It yields the protein CASSLELTGLGTNEKLFF. The V and J genes are TRBV5-1 and TRBJ1-4, with TRBD1 as a possible D gene (6 bases). The CDR3 runs 18 residues. Looked up from germline, CDR1 is SGHRS and CDR2 is YFSETQ. V lost 0 bases and J 1 base, leaving 16 bases between the germline ends.